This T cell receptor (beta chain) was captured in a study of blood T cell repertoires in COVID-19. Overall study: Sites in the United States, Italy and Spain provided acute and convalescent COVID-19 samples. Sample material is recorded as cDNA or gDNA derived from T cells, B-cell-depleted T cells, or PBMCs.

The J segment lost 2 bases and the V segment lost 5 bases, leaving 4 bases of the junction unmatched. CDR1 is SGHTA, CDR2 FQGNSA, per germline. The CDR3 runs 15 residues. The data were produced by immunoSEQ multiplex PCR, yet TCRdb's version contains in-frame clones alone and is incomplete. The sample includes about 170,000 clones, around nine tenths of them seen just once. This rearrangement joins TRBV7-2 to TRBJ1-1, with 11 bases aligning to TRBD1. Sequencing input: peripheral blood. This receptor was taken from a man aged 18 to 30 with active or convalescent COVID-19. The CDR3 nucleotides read TGTGCCAGCAGCAACGGACAGGGGGCTAACACTGAAGCTTTCTTT. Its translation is CASSNGQGANTEAFF.